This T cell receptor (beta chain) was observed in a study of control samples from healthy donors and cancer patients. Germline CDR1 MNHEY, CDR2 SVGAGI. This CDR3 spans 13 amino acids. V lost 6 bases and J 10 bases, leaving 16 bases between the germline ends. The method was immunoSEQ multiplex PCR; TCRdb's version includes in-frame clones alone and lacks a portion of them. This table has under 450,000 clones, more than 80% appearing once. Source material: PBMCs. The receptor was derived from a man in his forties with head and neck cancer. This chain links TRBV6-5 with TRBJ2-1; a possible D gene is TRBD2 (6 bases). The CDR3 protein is CASRGTFNGEQFF. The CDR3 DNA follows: TGTGCCAGCAGGGGGACTTTTAATGGGGAGCAGTTCTTC.